These 10 T cell receptor beta chains came from one sample sequenced in a study of blood T cell repertoires in COVID-19 (dated by TCRdb to the early 2020s). Library preparation was by the immunoSEQ multiplex PCR assay. TCRdb holds this immuneACCESS table with in-frame rearrangements only. Some clones are missing; in checked studies, unresolved V genes explain under half, and the rest has no known cause. The sample records roughly 350,000 clones, about nine tenths of which are singletons. The ten largest clonotypes hold about 6.7% of the sample. The sample was peripheral blood. Source of these receptors: a woman aged 65 to 85 with COVID-19, enrolled during active disease.

This chain uses TRBV7-2 with TRBJ2-7, with TRBD1 matching over 8 bases. Germline V gene sequence: CDR1 SGHTA, CDR2 FQGNSA. The CDR3 length is 15 residues. With V trimmed by 4 bases and J by 10 bases, 15 bases remained unmatched. The CDR3 bases are TGTGCCAGCAGCTCCGGACAGGGCCTTCTCTTGGAACAGTACTTC. Translating gives CASSSGQGLLLEQYF.

The chain couples TRBV9 to TRBJ1-2; D unclear. Trimming took 0 bases from V and 4 from J, leaving 7 bases between them. CDR1 and CDR2 from the germline V gene are SGDLS and YYNGEE. The CDR3 is 13 residues long. CDR3 coding DNA: TGTGCCAGCAGCGTAGGGGAGGGCTATGGCTACACCTTC. Translation gives CASSVGEGYGYTF.

The chain recombines TRBV5-1 with TRBJ2-5; D perhaps matches TRBD2 (6 bases). The V gene lost 0 bases and the J gene lost 1 base, with 19 bases spanning the gap. Germline CDR1 and CDR2: SGHRS and YFSETQ. The CDR3 is made up of 18 amino acids. This chain's CDR3 is CASSLGISTAGIQETQYF. In DNA, the CDR3 is TGCGCCAGCAGCTTGGGAATCTCAACCGCGGGGATCCAAGAGACCCAGTACTTC. Full variable domain (remainder filled in from reference TRBV5-1 and TRBJ2-5): KAGVTQTPRYLIKTRGQQVTLSCSPISGHRSVSWYQQTPGQGLQFLFEYFSETQRNKGNFPGRFSGRQFSNSRSEMNVSTLELGDSALYLCASSLGISTAGIQETQYFGPGTRLLVL.

The chain links TRBV19 to TRBJ2-7; 9 bases are shared with TRBD1. The germline V gene has CDR1 LNHDA and CDR2 SQIVND (reference sequence). Unmatched junction bases numbered 5, after V lost 8 bases and J lost 3 bases. This CDR3 spans 13 amino acids. The CDR3 loop reads CASSTGGFYEQYF. The CDR3 nucleotides are TGTGCCAGTTCGACAGGGGGGTTCTACGAGCAGTACTTC.

This chain links TRBV6-5 with TRBJ1-2; tentative D call: TRBD1 (5 bases). V lost 4 bases and J lost 6, with 21 bases in between. CDR3 size: 16 residues. Germline CDR1 MNHEY, CDR2 SVGAGI. CDR3 sequence reads: CASSSPAGGPRNGYTF. CDR3 sequence (DNA): TGTGCCAGCAGTTCTCCAGCCGGGGGTCCCCGAAATGGCTACACCTTC.

The chain has TRBV4-1 and TRBJ2-5; TRBD2 agrees at 13 bases. Germline V gene data show CDR1 as MGHRA and CDR2 as YSYEKL. The V gene end was trimmed by 4 bases and the J gene end by 3 bases; junction bases not matched to a gene: 2. The CDR3 sequence is 15 residues long. CDR3 bases: TGCGCCAGCAGCCCGGGACTAGCGGGAAAAGAGACCCAGTACTTC. Translating gives CASSPGLAGKETQYF.

J is TRBJ1-5 and V is TRBV23-1; D may be TRBD1 (5 bases). TRBV23-1 is sorted into the ORF group, with uncertain function. Trimming took 3 bases from V and 6 from J, leaving 27 bases between them. The CDR3 is 19 residues long. Here the CDR3 reads CASSHGLDTGRRKSQPQHF. CDR3 bases: TGCGCCAGCAGTCACGGCCTGGACACAGGAAGGCGCAAAAGTCAGCCCCAGCATTTT.

The chain combines TRBV28 with TRBJ1-2, with a possible D match to TRBD1 (6 bases). CDR1 is MDHEN and CDR2 is SYDVKM in the germline V gene. This CDR3 has 15 residues. V shed 2 bases and J shed 8 bases, with 18 bases lying between them. The CDR3 sequence is CASSLRGGGIYGYTF. CDR3 coding DNA: TGTGCCAGCAGTTTACGCGGGGGCGGAATTTACGGCTACACCTTC.

V usage is TRBV4-2 and J usage is TRBJ2-5, with D hard to call. The ends were cut back, 1 base at V and 4 bases at J, with 16 bases in the middle. The CDR3 contains 16 residues. CDR1 LGHNA and CDR2 YNFKEQ come from the germline V gene. The CDR3 loop reads CASSQVSLPGLETQYF. The CDR3 nucleotides are TGTGCCAGCAGCCAAGTAAGTCTTCCCGGGTTAGAGACCCAGTACTTC.

The chain employs TRBV7-9 and TRBJ1-1; D gene uncertain. V was shortened by 1 base and J by 0 bases, with 6 bases between the two germline ends. Germline V gene data show CDR1 as SEHNR and CDR2 as FQNEAQ (reference sequence). The CDR3 is 14 residues long. The CDR3 here is CASSLGDMNTEAFF. The CDR3 nucleotides read TGTGCCAGCAGCTTAGGAGACATGAACACTGAAGCTTTCTTT.